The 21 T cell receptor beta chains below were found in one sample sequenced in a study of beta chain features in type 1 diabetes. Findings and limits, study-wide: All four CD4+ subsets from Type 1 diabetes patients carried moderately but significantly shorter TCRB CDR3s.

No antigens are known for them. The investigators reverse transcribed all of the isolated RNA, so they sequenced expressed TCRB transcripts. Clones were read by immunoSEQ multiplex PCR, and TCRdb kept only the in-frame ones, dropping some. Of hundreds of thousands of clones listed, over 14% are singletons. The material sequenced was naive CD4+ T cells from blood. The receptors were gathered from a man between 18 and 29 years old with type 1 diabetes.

The CDR3 coding sequence is TGCGCCAGCGGAAGACTAGCGGGGATCAACAATGAGCAGTTCTTC. This encodes CASGRLAGINNEQFF. The chain couples TRBV10-2 to TRBJ2-1; 11 bases map to TRBD2. Germline V gene data show CDR1 as WSHSY and CDR2 as SAAADI. V shed 8 bases and J 5 bases; nucleotides not matched to a gene: 8. This CDR3 has 15 residues.

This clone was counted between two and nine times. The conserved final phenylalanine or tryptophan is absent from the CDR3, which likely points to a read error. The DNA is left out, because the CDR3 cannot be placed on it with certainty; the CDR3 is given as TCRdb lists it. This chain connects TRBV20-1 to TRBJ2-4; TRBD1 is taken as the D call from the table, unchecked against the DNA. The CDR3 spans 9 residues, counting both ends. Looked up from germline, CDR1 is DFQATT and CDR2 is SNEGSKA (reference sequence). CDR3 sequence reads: CSARMGQIY.

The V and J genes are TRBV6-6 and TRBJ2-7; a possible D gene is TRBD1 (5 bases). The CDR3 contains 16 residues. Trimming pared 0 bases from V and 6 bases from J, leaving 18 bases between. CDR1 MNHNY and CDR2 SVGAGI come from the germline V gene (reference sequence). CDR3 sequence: CASSYSKGAARSEQYF. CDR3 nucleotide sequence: TGTGCCAGCAGTTACTCGAAAGGGGCTGCGCGAAGCGAGCAGTACTTC.

Here the CDR3 reads CASSEWVNRVEQFF. The DNA for the CDR3 is TGTGCCAGCAGCGAGTGGGTAAACAGAGTCGAGCAGTTCTTC. This chain uses TRBV11-2 with TRBJ2-1; D remains ambiguous. The V gene's germline CDR1 is SGHAT and CDR2 FQNNGV. This CDR3 spans 14 amino acids. Trimming took off 5 bases at V and 10 bases at J, with 18 bases between the two ends.

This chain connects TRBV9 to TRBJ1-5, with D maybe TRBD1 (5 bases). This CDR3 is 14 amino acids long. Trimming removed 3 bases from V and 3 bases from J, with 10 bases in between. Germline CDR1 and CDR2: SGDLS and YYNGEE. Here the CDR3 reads CASSAQGFNQPQHF. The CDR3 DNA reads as TGTGCCAGCAGCGCTCAGGGCTTCAATCAGCCCCAGCATTTT.

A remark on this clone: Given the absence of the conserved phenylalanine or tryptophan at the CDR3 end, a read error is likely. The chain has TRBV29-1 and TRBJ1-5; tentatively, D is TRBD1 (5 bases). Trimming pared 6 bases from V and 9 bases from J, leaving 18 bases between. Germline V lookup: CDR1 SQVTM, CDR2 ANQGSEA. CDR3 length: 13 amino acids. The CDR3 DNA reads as TGCAGCGTATCTGGACATTTAGGGGCGCCCCAGCATCTT. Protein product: CSVSGHLGAPQHL.

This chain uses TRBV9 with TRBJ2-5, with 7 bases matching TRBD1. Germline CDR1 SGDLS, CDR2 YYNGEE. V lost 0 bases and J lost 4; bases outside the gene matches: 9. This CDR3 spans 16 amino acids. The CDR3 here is CASSVGRGRWSETQYF. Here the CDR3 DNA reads TGTGCCAGCAGCGTAGGTAGGGGGCGCTGGTCAGAGACCCAGTACTTC.

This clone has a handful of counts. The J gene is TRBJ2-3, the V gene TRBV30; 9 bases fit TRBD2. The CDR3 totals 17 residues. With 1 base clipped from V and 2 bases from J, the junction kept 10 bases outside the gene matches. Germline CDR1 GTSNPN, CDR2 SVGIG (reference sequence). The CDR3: CAWSGYTSGQLTDTQYF. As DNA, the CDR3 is TGTGCCTGGAGTGGATACACTAGCGGGCAACTCACAGATACGCAGTATTTT.

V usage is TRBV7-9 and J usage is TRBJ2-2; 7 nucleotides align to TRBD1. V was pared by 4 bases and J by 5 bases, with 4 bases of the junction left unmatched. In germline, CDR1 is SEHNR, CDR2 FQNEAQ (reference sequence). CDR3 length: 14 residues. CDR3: CASSSPGGTGELFF. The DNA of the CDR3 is TGTGCCAGCAGCTCGCCAGGGGGTACCGGGGAGCTGTTTTTT.

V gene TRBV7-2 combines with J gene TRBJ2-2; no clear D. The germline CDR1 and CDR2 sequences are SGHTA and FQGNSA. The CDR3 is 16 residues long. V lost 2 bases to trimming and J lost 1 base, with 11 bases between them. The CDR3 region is CASSLLQTLNTGELFF. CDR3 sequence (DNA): TGTGCCAGCAGCTTACTACAGACACTGAACACCGGGGAGCTGTTTTTT. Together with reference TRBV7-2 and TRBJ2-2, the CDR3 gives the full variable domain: GAGVSQSPSNKVTEKGKDVELRCDPISGHTALYWYRQSLGQGLEFLIYFQGNSAPDKSGLPSDRFSAERTGGSVSTLTIQRTQQEDSAVYLCASSLLQTLNTGELFFGEGSRLTVL.

CDR3 sequence: CASSHGSNYGYTF. The CDR3, as DNA: TGCGCCAGCAGCCACGGGAGTAACTATGGCTACACCTTC. V gene TRBV5-1 combines with J gene TRBJ1-2; D uncertain. Trimming pared 4 bases from V and 1 base from J, leaving 8 bases between. The length of the CDR3 is 13 residues. The germline V gene encodes CDR1 SGHRS and CDR2 YFSETQ.

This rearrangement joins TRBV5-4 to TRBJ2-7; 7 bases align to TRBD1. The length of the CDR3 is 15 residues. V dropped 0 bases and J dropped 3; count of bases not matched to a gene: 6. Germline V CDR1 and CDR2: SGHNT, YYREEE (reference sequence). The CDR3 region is CASSLGFGTDYEQYF. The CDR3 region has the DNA TGTGCCAGCAGCTTGGGCTTCGGGACAGACTACGAGCAGTACTTC.

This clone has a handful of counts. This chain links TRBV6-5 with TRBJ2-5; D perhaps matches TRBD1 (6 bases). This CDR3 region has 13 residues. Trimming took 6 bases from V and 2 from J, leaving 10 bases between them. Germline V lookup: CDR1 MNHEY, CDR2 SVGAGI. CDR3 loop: CASSRTVQETQYF. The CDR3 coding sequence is TGTGCCAGCAGCAGGACAGTTCAAGAGACCCAGTACTTC.

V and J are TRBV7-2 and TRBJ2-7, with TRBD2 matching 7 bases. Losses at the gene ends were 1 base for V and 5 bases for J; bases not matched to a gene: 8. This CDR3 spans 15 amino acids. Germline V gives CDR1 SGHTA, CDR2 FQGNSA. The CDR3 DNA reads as TGTGCCAGCAGCTTAGGGTTGCGGGGGAGAGACGAGCAGTACTTC. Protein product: CASSLGLRGRDEQYF.

The CDR3 DNA is TGTGCCAGCAGAGGCGGGAGGGCCCCAGATACGCAGTATTTT. Translating gives CASRGGRAPDTQYF. V and J are TRBV9 and TRBJ2-3; 9 nucleotides align to TRBD2. The germline gives CDR1 SGDLS, CDR2 YYNGEE. V was pared by 5 bases and J by 4 bases, with 5 bases of the junction left unmatched. The CDR3 has 14 residues.

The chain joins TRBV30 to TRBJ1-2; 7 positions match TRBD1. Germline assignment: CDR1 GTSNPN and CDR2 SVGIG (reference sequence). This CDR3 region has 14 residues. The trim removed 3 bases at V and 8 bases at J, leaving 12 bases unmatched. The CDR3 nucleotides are TGTGCCTGGAGGCCGGGCAGGGGGTTTTTCGGCTACACCTTC. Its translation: CAWRPGRGFFGYTF.

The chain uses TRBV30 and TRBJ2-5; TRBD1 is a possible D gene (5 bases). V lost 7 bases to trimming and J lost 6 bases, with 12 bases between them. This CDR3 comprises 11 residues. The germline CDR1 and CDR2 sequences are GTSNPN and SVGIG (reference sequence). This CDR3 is CAYLYRQTQYF. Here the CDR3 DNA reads TGTGCCTACTTATACAGGCAGACCCAGTACTTC.

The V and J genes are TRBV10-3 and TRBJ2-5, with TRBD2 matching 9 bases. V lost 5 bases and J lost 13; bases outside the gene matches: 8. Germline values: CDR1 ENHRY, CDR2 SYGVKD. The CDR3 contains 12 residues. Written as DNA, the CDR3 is TGTGCCATCAGTATAGCGGGGGCCGCCCGGTACTTC. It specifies CAISIAGAARYF.

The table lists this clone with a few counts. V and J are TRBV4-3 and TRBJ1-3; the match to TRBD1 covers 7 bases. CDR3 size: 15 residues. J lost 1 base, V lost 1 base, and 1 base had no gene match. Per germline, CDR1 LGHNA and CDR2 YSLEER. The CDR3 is CASSQGRGSGNTIYF. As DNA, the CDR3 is TGCGCCAGCAGCCAAGGCAGGGGGTCTGGAAACACCATATATTTT.

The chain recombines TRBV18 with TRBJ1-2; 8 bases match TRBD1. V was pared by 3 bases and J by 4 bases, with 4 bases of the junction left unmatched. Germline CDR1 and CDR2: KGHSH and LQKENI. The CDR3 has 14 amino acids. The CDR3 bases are TGTGCCAGCTCACCGGGGACAGGAACCTATGGCTACACCTTC. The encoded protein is CASSPGTGTYGYTF.

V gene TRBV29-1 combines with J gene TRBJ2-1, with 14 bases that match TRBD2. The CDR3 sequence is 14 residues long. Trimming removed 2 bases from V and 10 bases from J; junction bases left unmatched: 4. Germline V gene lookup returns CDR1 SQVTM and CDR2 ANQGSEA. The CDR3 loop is CSVEKRLAGGEQFF. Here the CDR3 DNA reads TGCAGCGTTGAAAAGAGACTAGCGGGAGGGGAGCAGTTCTTC.